This is a list of T cell receptor beta chains from one sample in a study of control samples from healthy donors and cancer patients. Libraries were prepared by immunoSEQ multiplex PCR; TCRdb keeps only in-frame clonotypes and omits some of them. This table has around 68,000 clones, 84% appearing once. Sequencing input: blood. These receptors originate from a man aged 50 to 59 in good health. CDR3s include the opening cysteine and the closing phenylalanine or tryptophan. A D gene is named only where the DNA matches it firmly. Size values are once, few and many counts, or a class for expanded clones, and some rows have none.

j_call	cdr3_length	v_call	clone_size	d_call	cdr3_aa	cdr3_nt
TRBJ2-3	17	TRBV6-2/TRBV6-3	-	-	CASSYPQGGTSTDTQYF	TGTGCCAGCAGTTACCCCCAGGGGGGGACGAGCACAGATACGCAGTATTTT
TRBJ1-5	14	TRBV19	-	TRBD1	CASSTGQTYQPQHF	TGTGCCAGTAGTACGGGACAGACGTATCAGCCCCAGCATTTT
TRBJ1-1	18	TRBV6-2/TRBV6-3	few	TRBD1	CASSLRPGQGEWNTEAFF	TGTGCCAGCAGTCTGCGGCCGGGACAGGGGGAATGGAACACTGAAGCTTTCTTT
TRBJ2-5	15	TRBV28	-	TRBD1	CASTPRFGQGETQYF	TGTGCCAGCACCCCGCGGTTCGGACAGGGGGAGACCCAGTACTTC
TRBJ1-5	14	TRBV28	once	TRBD1	CASSRGGAHQPQHF	TGTGCCAGCAGCAGGGGGGGGGCCCATCAGCCCCAGCATTTT
TRBJ2-7	8	TRBV5-1	-	-	CASDEQYF	TGCGCATCCGACGAGCAGTACTTC
TRBJ2-2	13	TRBV19	-	-	CASRWVDTGELFF	TGTGCCAGCCGATGGGTGGACACCGGGGAGCTGTTTTTT
TRBJ1-1	14	TRBV7-8	-	-	CASSLDRVNTEAFF	TGTGCCAGCAGCCTAGACAGAGTGAACACTGAAGCTTTCTTT
TRBJ2-7	16	TRBV5-1	-	-	CASSLGPAAYPYEQYF	TGCGCCAGCAGCTTGGGGCCAGCGGCCTATCCCTACGAGCAGTACTTC
TRBJ1-3	19	TRBV3-1/TRBV3-2	-	-	CASSQDHGGVGARGNTIYF	TGTGCCAGCAGCCAAGATCATGGGGGAGTGGGGGCTAGGGGAAACACCATATATTTT
TRBJ2-1	16	TRBV27	-	TRBD1	CASSWVPDRAVDEQFF	TGTGCCAGCAGTTGGGTCCCGGACAGGGCGGTCGATGAGCAGTTCTTC
TRBJ1-1	14	TRBV3-1/TRBV3-2	once	-	CASSPQTGHTEAFF	TGTGCCAGCAGCCCCCAGACAGGACACACTGAAGCTTTCTTT
TRBJ2-1	14	TRBV11-2	-	-	CASSLVGFAGEQFF	TGTGCCAGCAGCTTAGTGGGGTTTGCGGGTGAGCAGTTCTTC
TRBJ2-1	12	TRBV12-3/TRBV12-4	-	-	CASTRGGNEQFF	TGTGCCAGCACCAGAGGAGGCAATGAGCAGTTCTTC
TRBJ2-1	14	TRBV7-2	-	TRBD2	CASSSDRLASEQFF	TGTGCCAGCAGCTCGGACCGACTAGCGAGTGAGCAGTTCTTC
TRBJ1-4	16	TRBV9	-	TRBD1	CASSVAQGQGNEKLFF	TGTGCCAGCAGCGTAGCTCAGGGACAGGGAAACGAAAAACTGTTTTTT
TRBJ1-1	12	TRBV6-5	-	-	CASSPGSIGAFF	TGTGCCAGCAGCCCCGGGAGCATTGGAGCTTTCTTT
TRBJ1-3	16	TRBV7-8	-	-	CASSSPALISGNTIYF	TGTGCCAGCAGCTCGCCCGCCCTGATCTCTGGAAACACCATATATTTT
TRBJ2-7	12	TRBV7-2	-	-	CASSLDHYEQYF	TGTGCCAGCAGCTTAGATCACTACGAGCAGTACTTC
TRBJ1-1	13	TRBV27	-	-	CASTKGGFTEAFF	TGTGCCAGCACCAAGGGGGGGTTCACTGAAGCTTTCTTT
TRBJ2-3	14	TRBV6-2/TRBV6-3	-	-	CASTPRISTDTQYF	TGTGCCAGCACCCCGCGGATTAGCACAGATACGCAGTATTTT
TRBJ1-1	12	TRBV6-5	-	-	CASSRKQGRTFF	TGTGCCAGCAGTAGAAAACAGGGTAGGACTTTCTTT
TRBJ2-5	17	TRBV7-6	-	-	CASSLAMGGAVQETQYF	TGTGCCAGCAGCTTAGCGATGGGGGGGGCGGTCCAAGAGACCCAGTACTTC
TRBJ1-1	13	TRBV5-4	-	TRBD1	CASSGQVNTEAFF	TGTGCCAGCAGTGGACAGGTGAACACTGAAGCTTTCTTT
TRBJ1-5	16	TRBV23-1	-	-	CAGYISGGRLNQPQHF	TGCGCCGGATACATCTCGGGGGGGAGACTCAATCAGCCCCAGCATTTT
TRBJ2-3	17	TRBV5-4	-	-	CASSLEVLSASTDTQYF	TGTGCCAGCAGCTTGGAGGTCCTGTCAGCATCCACAGATACGCAGTATTTT
TRBJ2-7	15	TRBV29-1	few	-	CSVQQRGGSSYEQYF	TGCAGCGTTCAACAGAGGGGGGGGAGCTCCTACGAGCAGTACTTC
TRBJ1-1	16	TRBV29-1	-	TRBD1	CSVEVGTDPSNTEAFF	TGCAGCGTTGAAGTGGGGACAGATCCCTCGAACACTGAAGCTTTCTTT
TRBJ2-7	13	TRBV7-9	-	-	CASSSGITYEQYF	TGTGCCAGCAGCTCGGGGATTACCTACGAGCAGTACTTC
TRBJ1-5	13	TRBV12-3/TRBV12-4	-	-	CASSFSSNQPQHF	TGTGCCAGCAGTTTCAGTAGCAATCAGCCCCAGCATTTT
TRBJ2-7	15	TRBV6-2/TRBV6-3	-	-	CASSLSGNPSYEQYF	TGTGCCAGCAGTTTATCCGGTAATCCCTCCTACGAGCAGTACTTC
TRBJ1-5	17	TRBV10-1	-	-	CASRKGGRPRGNQPQHF	TGCGCCAGCAGGAAGGGAGGGAGACCTCGGGGCAATCAGCCCCAGCATTTT
TRBJ2-3	16	TRBV5-1	-	TRBD2	CASSFQLAGDTDTQYF	TGCGCCAGCAGCTTCCAACTAGCGGGAGATACAGATACGCAGTATTTT
TRBJ2-1	16	TRBV7-6	-	TRBD1	CASSPRQGAHHNEQFF	TGTGCCAGCAGCCCAAGACAGGGGGCGCACCACAATGAGCAGTTCTTC
TRBJ1-1	13	TRBV7-8	-	-	CASNGHLNTEAFF	TGTGCCAGCAATGGACATTTGAACACTGAAGCTTTCTTT
TRBJ2-3	17	TRBV18	-	-	CASSPLVVGPGEDTQYF	TGTGCCAGCTCGCCCCTGGTGGTGGGCCCTGGAGAGGATACGCAGTATTTT
TRBJ2-7	12	TRBV19	-	TRBD1	CASSTGQGACYF	TGTGCCAGTAGTACGGGACAGGGTGCTTGTTACTTC
TRBJ1-2	12	TRBV10-3	-	-	CAISDTRGGYTF	TGTGCCATCAGTGATACCCGGGGCGGCTACACCTTC
TRBJ2-5	14	TRBV30	-	-	CAWSPKKGQETQYF	TGTGCCTGGAGTCCCAAGAAGGGACAAGAGACCCAGTACTTC
TRBJ2-3	15	TRBV7-6	once	-	CASSLVAELTDTQYF	TGTGCCAGCAGCTTAGTAGCAGAGTTGACAGATACGCAGTATTTT
TRBJ2-7	13	TRBV20-1	-	TRBD1	CSASSGTGLKQYF	TGCAGTGCTAGTTCCGGGACAGGCTTGAAGCAGTACTTC
TRBJ2-1	18	TRBV2	-	TRBD1	CASSGRDRGLFSGNEQFF	TGTGCCAGCAGTGGCCGGGACAGGGGATTATTTTCAGGCAATGAGCAGTTCTTC
TRBJ2-2	13	TRBV3-1/TRBV3-2	-	-	CASSRSQSGELFF	TGTGCCAGCAGCCGTTCACAGTCCGGGGAGCTGTTTTTT
TRBJ2-3	12	TRBV27	-	-	CASSFFGGTQYF	TGTGCCAGCAGTTTTTTCGGGGGTACGCAGTATTTT
TRBJ1-2	14	TRBV5-1	-	TRBD1	CASSWDRGPGGYTF	TGCGCCAGCAGCTGGGACAGGGGGCCGGGTGGCTACACCTTC
TRBJ2-5	15	TRBV6-1	-	TRBD1	CASSEFTGGQETQYF	TGTGCCAGCAGTGAATTCACAGGGGGCCAAGAGACCCAGTACTTC
TRBJ1-4	14	TRBV5-1	-	-	CASSLGGLNEKLFF	TGCGCCAGCAGCTTGGGCGGACTTAATGAAAAACTGTTTTTT
TRBJ1-3	15	TRBV30	-	-	CAWYRERASGNTIYF	TGTGCCTGGTACAGGGAGAGGGCATCTGGAAACACCATATATTTT
TRBJ2-7	15	TRBV5-1	-	TRBD2	CASRSVSSGTYEQYF	TGCGCCAGCAGGTCGGTGTCTAGCGGAACCTACGAGCAGTACTTC
TRBJ2-1	14	TRBV11-3	few	-	CASSVEVTYNEQFF	TGTGCCAGCAGCGTAGAGGTAACCTACAATGAGCAGTTCTTC
TRBJ2-1	15	TRBV9	-	TRBD2	CASSLRLAGYNEQFF	TGTGCCAGCAGCTTACGACTAGCGGGATACAATGAGCAGTTCTTC
TRBJ2-7	15	TRBV10-1	-	TRBD1	CASSEPGQGVKEQYF	TGCGCCAGCAGTGAACCGGGACAGGGGGTGAAAGAGCAGTACTTC
TRBJ1-1	16	TRBV27	-	-	CASSRFLWGGHTEAFF	TGTGCCAGCAGTCGCTTCTTATGGGGGGGGCACACTGAAGCTTTCTTT
TRBJ1-1	17	TRBV6-2/TRBV6-3	-	TRBD1	CASSYSRTGGRLTEAFF	TGTGCCAGCAGTTACTCTCGGACAGGGGGCCGCCTCACTGAAGCTTTCTTT
TRBJ2-5	14	TRBV4-3	-	TRBD1	CASSRGQAGGPQYF	TGCGCCAGCAGCCGAGGACAGGCCGGAGGACCCCAGTACTTC